The next 6 T cell receptor beta chains were all read from a single sample in a study of regulatory T cells in long-lasting Graves disease. CDR3 regions were amplified by Arm-PCR using iRepertoire HTBI primers to build TCR beta libraries. TCRdb used MiXCR to reprocess the multiplex PCR reads, holding one entry per CDR3 protein. The sample consists of roughly 450,000 distinct CDR3 sequences, 23% of them appearing once. This sample's time point: persistent/refractory GD, antithyroid drugs over 5 years with positive TRAb. There was RNA extracted from PBMCs, and the TCR library was made from it. The material sequenced was peripheral blood mononuclear cells (PBMCs), taken when the disease was refractory, from a patient treated with antithyroid drugs. These receptors were taken from a female donor with Graves disease.

This clonotype was picked up a small number of times. Since a much larger clone is just one base distant, this may be a read error. The conserved closing phenylalanine or tryptophan is absent in this CDR3, likely reflecting a read error. The gene calls are TRBV2 and TRBJ1-1; tentative D call: TRBD1 (5 bases). Germline assignment: CDR1 SNHLY and CDR2 FYNNEI. The V and J ends lost 4 bases and 3 bases respectively, with 15 bases between them. The CDR3 runs 15 residues. The CDR3, as DNA: TGTGCCAGCAGTGGTCAGCAGGGATCTCACACTGAAGCTTTCCTT. Translated: CASSGQQGSHTEAFL.

This clonotype was counted at least ten times. The chain has TRBV29-1 and TRBJ2-7, with TRBD2 matching 11 bases. There are 13 residues in the CDR3. The V gene's germline CDR1 is SQVTM and CDR2 ANQGSEA. Losses at the gene ends were 7 bases for V and 6 bases for J; bases not matched to a gene: 8. The CDR3 here is CSASLAGVSEQYF. The CDR3 nucleotides read TGCAGCGCTTCACTAGCGGGAGTAAGCGAGCAGTACTTC.

V gene TRBV28 combines with J gene TRBJ1-1, with D possibly being TRBD1 (5 bases). The CDR3 extends over 14 amino acids. Germline CDR1 reads MDHEN; CDR2 reads SYDVKM. V was trimmed by 7 bases and J by 4 bases, leaving 16 bases between them. CDR3 in amino acids: CASKGPRSVTEAFF. The CDR3 nucleotides read TGTGCCAGCAAGGGGCCCAGGAGTGTCACTGAAGCTTTCTTT.

The chain joins TRBV6-1 to TRBJ2-2; no clear D gene. CDR3 size: 12 residues. V shed 5 bases and J shed 7 bases, with 8 bases lying between them. In germline, CDR1 is MNHNS, CDR2 SASEGT. CDR3 amino acids: CASSPRIGELFF. DNA for the CDR3: TGTGCCAGCAGTCCTAGAATCGGGGAGCTGTTTTTT.

This clonotype was counted only a few times. This chain joins TRBV24-1 and TRBJ2-4; TRBD1 matches at 11 bases. The CDR3 is 16 residues long. Germline CDR1 KGHDR, CDR2 SFDVKD. The J segment lost 3 bases and the V segment lost 12 bases, leaving 12 bases of the junction unmatched. The CDR3 sequence: CAHPMMGQGDKNIQYF. The CDR3 nucleotides read TGTGCCCATCCCATGATGGGACAGGGGGACAAAAACATTCAGTACTTC.

A word on this clonotype: An end of the junction differs from the germline gene, which may be a read error. The V gene is TRBV20-1, the J gene TRBJ2-7, with D hard to call. Germline lookup yields CDR1 DFQATT and CDR2 SNEGSKA (reference sequence). The CDR3 is 15 amino acids. CDR3 in amino acids: CSDRGSAAKGPEQYF. The CDR3 coding sequence is TGCAGTGATAGAGGATCGGCGGCAAAAGGACCCGAGCAGTACTTC.